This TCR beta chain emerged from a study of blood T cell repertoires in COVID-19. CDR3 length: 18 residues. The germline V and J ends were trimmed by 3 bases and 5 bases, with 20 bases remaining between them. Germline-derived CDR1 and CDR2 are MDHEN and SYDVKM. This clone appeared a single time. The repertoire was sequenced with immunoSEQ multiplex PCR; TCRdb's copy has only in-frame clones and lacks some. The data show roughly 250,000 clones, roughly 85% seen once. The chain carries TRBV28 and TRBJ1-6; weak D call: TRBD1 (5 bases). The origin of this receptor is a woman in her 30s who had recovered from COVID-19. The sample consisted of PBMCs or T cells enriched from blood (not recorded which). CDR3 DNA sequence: TGTGCCAGCAGTTTGTGGGATCCAGGGACGGGGGATAATTCACCCCTCCACTTT. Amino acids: CASSLWDPGTGDNSPLHF.